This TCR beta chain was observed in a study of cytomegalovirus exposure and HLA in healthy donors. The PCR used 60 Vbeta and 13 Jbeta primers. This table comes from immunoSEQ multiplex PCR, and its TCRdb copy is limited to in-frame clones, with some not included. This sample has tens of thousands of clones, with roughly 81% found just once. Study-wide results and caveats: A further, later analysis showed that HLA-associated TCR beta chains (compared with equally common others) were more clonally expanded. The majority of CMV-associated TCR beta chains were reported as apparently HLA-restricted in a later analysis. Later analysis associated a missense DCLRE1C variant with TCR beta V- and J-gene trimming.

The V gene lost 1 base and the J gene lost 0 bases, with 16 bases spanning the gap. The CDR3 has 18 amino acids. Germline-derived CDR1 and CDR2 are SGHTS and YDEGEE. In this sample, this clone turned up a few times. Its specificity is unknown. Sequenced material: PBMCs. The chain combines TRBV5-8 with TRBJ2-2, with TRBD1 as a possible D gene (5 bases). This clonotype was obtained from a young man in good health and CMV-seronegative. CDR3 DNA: TGTGCCAGCAGCTTGATGGTATTCGTACAGGCGAACACCGGGGAGCTGTTTTTT. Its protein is CASSLMVFVQANTGELFF.